The rows below give T cell receptor beta chains drawn from one sample of a study of CD8 T cells in Susac syndrome. TCRdb fed the immunoSEQ multiplex PCR reads into MiXCR, producing one record per CDR3 protein. This repertoire shows approximately 200,000 distinct CDR3 sequences, about 95% found once; its top ten account for about 0.08%. The sequencing input was CD4+ T cells from PBMCs. Source of these receptors: a human donor with multiple sclerosis. CDR3s include the opening cysteine and the closing phenylalanine or tryptophan. D genes are given only for firm matches. Not every row has a clone size; where given, it reads once, few, many or a size class.

-	TRBV30	TRBD2	TRBJ2-3	CAWALAGEEYF	TGTGCCTGGGCTCTAGCGGGGGAGGAGTATTTT
-	TRBV7-3	-	TRBJ1-6	CASSLNTASPLHF	TGTGCCAGCAGCTTAAACACCGCTTCACCCCTCCACTTT
-	TRBV11-2	-	TRBJ2-7	CASSLDLSWQYF	TGTGCCAGCAGCTTAGATCTTTCCTGGCAGTACTTC
-	TRBV30	-	TRBJ1-1	CAWSVGVGGTEAFF	TGTGCCTGGAGTGTCGGGGTGGGGGGCACTGAAGCTTTCTTT
-	TRBV21-1	-	TRBJ2-7	CASSPPRTAMISYEQYF	TGTGCCAGCAGCCCTCCCAGGACAGCGATGATCTCCTACGAGCAGTACTTC
-	TRBV3-1	-	TRBJ1-1	CASSQGAGDTEAFF	TGTGCCAGCAGCCAAGGGGCGGGCGACACTGAAGCTTTCTTT
-	TRBV15	-	TRBJ2-2	CATSRRANTGELFF	TGTGCCACCAGCAGAAGAGCGAACACCGGGGAGCTGTTTTTT
few	TRBV7-9	-	TRBJ1-1	CASSLDGGGTEAFF	TGTGCCAGCAGCCTAGACGGGGGAGGGACTGAAGCTTTCTTT
once	TRBV24-1	-	TRBJ2-4	CATPCCGGRYF	TGTGCCACCCCTTGTTGCGGAGGACGGTACTTC
-	TRBV20-1	-	TRBJ2-7	CSASLSGGHVVYEQYF	TGCAGTGCTAGTTTATCGGGGGGCCACGTAGTCTACGAGCAGTACTTC
-	TRBV10-3	-	TRBJ2-5	CAISQGPRRETQYF	TGTGCCATCAGCCAAGGGCCACGTCGAGAGACCCAGTACTTC
-	TRBV30	TRBD1	TRBJ2-4	CAWDRGRWNIQYF	TGTGCCTGGGACAGGGGGCGATGGAACATTCAGTACTTC
once	TRBV29-1	-	TRBJ2-7	CSVDWKGQQYF	TGCAGCGTTGATTGGAAGGGCCAGCAGTACTTC
-	TRBV11-1	TRBD1	TRBJ2-7	CASSSPGTGSYEQYF	TGTGCCAGCAGCTCCCCCGGGACAGGGTCGTACGAGCAGTACTTC